This T cell receptor beta chain came from a study of memory CD4+ T cells and cytomegalovirus serostatus. Whole-study results and caveats: CMV serostatus prediction reached median AUC approximately 0.96, or 0.89 with US-trained model.

About this clone: Its antigen is not identified.

In the original workflow: After removing out-of-frame reads, approximately 2 million distinct TCRbeta sequences remained. The table came from immunoSEQ multiplex PCR; TCRdb's copy has only in-frame clones and leaves some out. For V, J and clone size, that table is used; D and trimming come from the DNA. The data contain 45,000 to 65,000 clones, 82% of them singletons. The sort gate was single viable CD3+CD4+CD8-CD45RO+ cells for memory CD4+ T cells. V lost 3 bases and J 4 bases, leaving 10 bases between the germline ends. Germline lookup yields CDR1 SGDLS and CDR2 YYNGEE. CDR3 length: 13 amino acids. The sample comprised memory CD4+ T cells from blood. The receptor was isolated from an adult in good health and CMV-seronegative. V gene TRBV9 combines with J gene TRBJ1-2; D call uncertain. For the CDR3, the DNA is TGTGCCAGCAGCGCCCCTACGGTCTATGGCTACACCTTC. It translates to CASSAPTVYGYTF.